This T cell receptor (beta chain) originates from a study of T cells in localized non-small cell lung cancer. As for this clone: What it binds is unknown.

This CDR3 has 14 residues. Germline CDR1 SQVTM, CDR2 ANQGSEA. Trimming pared 4 bases from V and 2 bases from J, leaving 15 bases between. Findings of the study overall: Sequence data derive from only one tumor region, so heterogeneity remains possible. Adjacent lung had a median around 60 of the 100 largest tumor clones.

The data were produced by immunoSEQ multiplex PCR, yet TCRdb's version contains in-frame clones alone and is incomplete. The sample lists 6,500 to 8,000 clones, 45% to 55% occurring once. This clonotype was obtained from a man aged 35-75 years with stage I lung adenocarcinoma. The chain joins TRBV29-1 to TRBJ2-7; the D call may be TRBD1 or TRBD2 (5 bases each). This specimen was lymph node tissue, taken before any cancer treatment. Written as DNA, the CDR3 is TGCAGCGTTGCCTCTGCTGGGGGACCCTACGAGCAGTACTTC. Translation gives CSVASAGGPYEQYF.